This entry lists 13 T cell receptor beta chains sequenced from one sample in a study of breast tumors, draining lymph nodes, adjacent tissues. Breast cancer patients provided tissue from their axillary draining lymph nodes. TCRdb called the multiplex PCR reads again in MiXCR, with one record for every CDR3 protein. This table has about 180,000 distinct CDR3 sequences, 25% to 40% appearing once. The sequenced material came from axillary lymph node tissue. The receptors were sampled from a female donor with breast cancer. Some clones in this sample may be carry-over from other donors' samples.

This clonotype was found many times. This rearrangement joins TRBV7-9 to TRBJ2-7; a possible D gene is TRBD1 (7 bases). Trimming stripped 5 bases from V and 2 bases from J, with 16 bases between. This CDR3 contains 15 residues. CDR1 is SEHNR, CDR2 FQNEAQ, per germline (reference sequence). The CDR3 DNA reads TGTGCCAGCAGCGGACGGGGGACAGACCCCTACGAGCAGTACTTC. Translating it yields CASSGRGTDPYEQYF.

This clonotype has ten or more counts. V usage is TRBV6-1 and J usage is TRBJ2-6, with D possibly TRBD2 on 5 matching bases. The CDR3 length is 18 residues. V lost 4 bases and J 4 bases, leaving 20 bases between the germline ends. Germline V CDR1 and CDR2: MNHNS, SASEGT. Here the CDR3 reads CASSVDAGWARGANVLTF. CDR3 bases: TGTGCCAGCAGTGTAGACGCGGGTTGGGCGCGAGGGGCCAACGTCCTGACTTTC.

This clonotype was observed a few times. This clone may be a read error of a much larger clone one base away. The chain combines TRBV11-1 with TRBJ2-3; no clear D gene. This CDR3 comprises 17 residues. V lost 5 bases, J lost 4 bases, and 22 bases lay in between. Germline loops: CDR1 SGHAT, CDR2 FQDESV (reference sequence). CDR3 sequence (DNA): TGTGCCAGCAGCCCTATGTTTTCTACCGGTAGATCAGATACGCAGTATTTT. This translates into CASSPMFSTGRSDTQYF.

The CDR3 here is CSARAQDGSYEQYF. The CDR3 DNA follows: TGCAGTGCTAGAGCACAGGATGGGAGCTACGAGCAGTACTTC. This chain links TRBV20-1 with TRBJ2-7; tentatively, D is TRBD1 or TRBD2 (5 bases each). The CDR3 totals 14 residues. V lost 1 base, J lost 3 bases, and 13 bases lay in between. The germline V gene has CDR1 DFQATT and CDR2 SNEGSKA (reference sequence).

This clonotype was seen at least ten times. The chain combines TRBV6-5 with TRBJ1-5; D is undetermined. Per germline, CDR1 MNHEY and CDR2 SVGAGI. The CDR3 runs to 14 residues. Trimming removed 0 bases at V and 3 bases at J, with 6 bases between. The CDR3 reads CASSYSSVNQPQHF. The CDR3 DNA sequence: TGTGCCAGCAGTTACTCGTCGGTCAATCAGCCCCAGCATTTT.

This clonotype was seen many times. The J gene is TRBJ2-3, the V gene TRBV6-6; D gene unclear. Germline V CDR1 and CDR2: MNHNY, SVGAGI (reference sequence). The CDR3 is 17 amino acids. The germline V and J ends were trimmed by 0 bases and 0 bases, with 13 bases remaining between them. The CDR3 is CASSYSLLGSSTDTQYF. The CDR3 nucleotides read TGTGCCAGCAGTTACTCATTGCTAGGTTCGAGCACAGATACGCAGTATTTT.

This clonotype was detected only a few times. The V and J genes are TRBV11-1 and TRBJ1-1; D is undetermined. CDR3 length equals 14 residues. The germline CDR1 and CDR2 sequences are SGHAT and FQDESV (reference sequence). V was cut by 5 bases and J by 5 bases, with 15 bases left in between. DNA of the CDR3: TGTGCCAGCAGCCTCAGTAGCGGTCAAACTGAAGCTTTCTTT. Translating gives CASSLSSGQTEAFF.

A word on this clonotype: Given a much more abundant clone one base away, this may be a read error. The CDR3 carries no conserved terminal phenylalanine or tryptophan, so it likely arises from a read error. The chain has TRBV7-2 and TRBJ2-7; D is possibly TRBD1 (5 bases). The length of the CDR3 is 14 residues. V shed 3 bases and J shed 0 bases, with 9 bases lying between them. CDR1 is SGHTA, CDR2 FQGNSA, per germline. CDR3 amino acids: CASSLGRNSYEQYL. The CDR3 DNA sequence: TGTGCCAGCAGCTTGGGGCGGAACTCCTACGAGCAGTACCTC.

The rearrangement joins TRBV7-2 to TRBJ2-1; D may be TRBD2 (5 bases). Germline values: CDR1 SGHTA, CDR2 FQGNSA. The CDR3 sequence is 15 residues long. Trimming pared 4 bases from V and 7 bases from J, leaving 17 bases between. The DNA for the CDR3 is TGTGCCAGCAGCTCCCGCCCGACGGGGAAGAATGAGCAGTTCTTC. Translating gives CASSSRPTGKNEQFF.

Many counts were recorded for this clonotype. CDR3 loop: CARAMGGPQHF. The CDR3 region has the DNA TGTGCCAGAGCCATGGGGGGACCTCAGCATTTT. The chain recombines TRBV7-3 with TRBJ1-5, with D possibly matching TRBD1 (5 bases). Germline-derived CDR1 and CDR2 are SGHTA and FQGTGA. V lost 9 bases to trimming and J lost 13 bases, with 16 bases between them. The CDR3 length is 11 residues.

This clonotype has ten or more counts. The CDR3 reads CASSPLAGADNEQFF. The CDR3 DNA reads as TGTGCCAGCAGCCCGTTAGCGGGGGCGGACAATGAGCAGTTCTTC. The chain carries TRBV7-9 and TRBJ2-1; TRBD2 matches 9 bases. Germline CDR1 SEHNR, CDR2 FQNEAQ (reference sequence). The CDR3 has 15 amino acids. The ends lost 5 bases at V and 5 bases at J; junction bases unmatched: 7.

This clonotype was seen repeatedly, ten times or more. The V and J genes are TRBV20-1 and TRBJ2-1; D uncertain. With 1 base removed from V and 6 bases from J, the gap between germline ends came to 16 bases. This CDR3 contains 15 residues. Per germline, CDR1 DFQATT and CDR2 SNEGSKA (reference sequence). The CDR3, as DNA: TGCAGTGCTAGAGTCCCCGCACTCGGCGGCAATGAGCAGTTCTTC. Translating it yields CSARVPALGGNEQFF.

This clonotype came up many times. This chain joins TRBV20-1 and TRBJ2-3; 16 bases are shared with TRBD2. The CDR3 has 18 amino acids. Germline V lookup: CDR1 DFQATT, CDR2 SNEGSKA (reference sequence). The trim removed 3 bases at V and 1 base at J, leaving 7 bases unmatched. The CDR3 is CSASSGLAGGQGTDTQYF. Here the CDR3 DNA reads TGCAGTGCTAGTTCGGGACTAGCGGGGGGGCAGGGCACAGATACGCAGTATTTT.